The T cell receptor beta chain under discussion was sequenced for a study of blood T cell repertoires in COVID-19. Across the study: Samples taken during acute and convalescent COVID-19 were collected in the United States, Italy and Spain. PBMCs, B-cell-depleted T cells, or T cells were the source of the cDNA or gDNA that made up the material.

The germline V gene encodes CDR1 MDHEN and CDR2 SYDVKM. The CDR3 consists of 18 residues. With 5 bases clipped from V and 0 bases from J, the junction kept 15 bases outside the gene matches. In the original analysis: Counts of nucleated cells, estimated from reference gene primer amplification, were obtained. Assay: immunoSEQ multiplex PCR; the TCRdb copy retains only in-frame clones and omits some. V, J and clone size are taken as reported in that table, and D and trimming were inferred from the DNA itself. The sample yields about 300,000 clones, 86% seen once. The material sequenced was peripheral blood. The genes are TRBV28 and TRBJ1-2, with 7 bases identical to TRBD1. The TCR originated in a woman in her forties or fifties with acute or convalescent COVID-19. The CDR3 loop is CASSPRTGPPVPNYGYTF. CDR3 nucleotides: TGTGCCAGCAGTCCCCGGACAGGCCCGCCCGTGCCTAACTATGGCTACACCTTC.